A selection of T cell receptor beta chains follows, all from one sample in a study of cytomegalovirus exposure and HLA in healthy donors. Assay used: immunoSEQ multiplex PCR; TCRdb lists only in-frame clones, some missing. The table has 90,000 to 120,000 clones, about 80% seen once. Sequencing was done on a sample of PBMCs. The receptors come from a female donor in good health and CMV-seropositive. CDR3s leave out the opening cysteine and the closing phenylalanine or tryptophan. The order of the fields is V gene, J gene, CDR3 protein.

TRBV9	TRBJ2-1	ASSVTTSGGSEQF
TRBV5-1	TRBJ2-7	ASSPTSGGSYEQY
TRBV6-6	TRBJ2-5	ASRGPKEQETQY
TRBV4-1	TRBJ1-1	ASTTLSTFGLLEAF
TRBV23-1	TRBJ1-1	ASSLCLAGGGNTEAF
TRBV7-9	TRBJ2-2	ASSPPGLAGPNTGELF
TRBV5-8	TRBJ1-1	ASSLVPSMNTEAF
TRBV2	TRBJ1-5	ATSRESAGNQPQH
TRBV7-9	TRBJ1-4	ASSAGWGAGNEKLF
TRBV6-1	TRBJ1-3	ASRKGTVDRETIY
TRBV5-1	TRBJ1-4	ASSLGSGGGLNEKLF
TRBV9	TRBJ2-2	ASSVEAGGTGELF
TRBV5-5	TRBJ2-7	ASSSFTIGQGSYEQY
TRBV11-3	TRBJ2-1	ASSTSSGDNEQF
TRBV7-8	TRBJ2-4	ASTLSGGRDSQY
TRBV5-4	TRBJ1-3	ASSLGSGSLGNTIY